Listed here are 8 T cell receptor beta chains from one sample, sequenced in a study of shared clonotypes between healthy human individuals. Only in-frame clones appear in the TCRdb table, and some are missing; sequencing was by immunoSEQ multiplex PCR. The repertoire holds approximately 740,000 clones, around 74% seen once, with approximately 1.7% in the top ten. The specimen was memory CD4+ T cells sorted from blood. Subset in this sample: CD45RA-negative fraction. The receptors derive from a woman aged 30 to 39 in good health.

This sequence joins TRBV6-5 and TRBJ1-5, with D perhaps matching TRBD1 (5 bases). The ends were cut back, 6 bases at V and 7 bases at J, with 13 bases in the middle. This CDR3 contains 13 residues. The germline gives CDR1 MNHEY, CDR2 SVGAGI. As DNA, the CDR3 is TGTGCCAGCAGCAAAGAAGGGGTCCAGCCCCAGCATTTT. Encoded protein: CASSKEGVQPQHF.

This rearrangement joins TRBV6-4 to TRBJ2-7; possible D gene TRBD1, 6 bases. Germline-derived CDR1 and CDR2 are MRHNA and SNTAGT. Trimming stripped 7 bases from V and 1 base from J, with 20 bases between. The CDR3 has 16 amino acids. CDR3 amino acids: CASITYRDTKSYEQYF. CDR3 sequence (DNA): TGTGCCAGCATCACCTACCGGGACACAAAATCCTACGAGCAGTACTTC.

The chain links TRBV7-9 to TRBJ1-5; D uncertain. From germline, CDR1 is SEHNR and CDR2 FQNEAQ (reference sequence). CDR3 length equals 14 residues. Deletions cut 4 bases from V and 5 bases from J, with 12 bases between. This CDR3 is CASSSPEGDQPQHF. The CDR3 DNA reads TGTGCCAGCAGCTCGCCGGAGGGAGATCAGCCCCAGCATTTT.

This clone has more than one count but fewer than ten. The chain joins TRBV7-7 to TRBJ2-7, with 8 bases matching TRBD2. The ends lost 1 base at V and 0 bases at J; junction bases unmatched: 14. The CDR3 loop spans 19 amino acids. Germline V gene lookup returns CDR1 SSHAT and CDR2 FNYEAQ (reference sequence). CDR3 nucleotide sequence: TGTGCCAGCAGCTTAGTGGTGGCTAGCGGGTTCTCCAGCTCCTACGAGCAGTACTTC. Amino acid sequence: CASSLVVASGFSSSYEQYF.

This rearrangement joins TRBV9 to TRBJ1-1; the D is unclear. The CDR3 is 12 residues long. Trimming stripped 7 bases from V and 3 bases from J, with 10 bases between. The germline CDR1 and CDR2 sequences are SGDLS and YYNGEE. Written as DNA, the CDR3 is TGTGCCAGCCGGGGTGGTGACACTGAAGCTTTCTTT. As protein: CASRGGDTEAFF.

This rearrangement joins TRBV29-1 to TRBJ2-5; TRBD2 matches at 10 bases. J was trimmed by 5 bases and V by 6 bases; bases with no gene match: 15. This CDR3 has 16 residues. The germline V gene has CDR1 SQVTM and CDR2 ANQGSEA. In nucleotides, the CDR3 is TGCAGCGTCCCTGGGGGGACTAGCGCGAAATCGGAGACCCAGTACTTC. Protein sequence: CSVPGGTSAKSETQYF.

The chain is built from TRBV7-7 and TRBJ2-5; maybe TRBD1 (6 bases). The CDR3 is 14 residues long. V gave up 5 bases and J gave up 3 bases, with 13 bases separating them. CDR1 and CDR2 from the germline V gene are SSHAT and FNYEAQ (reference sequence). CDR3 bases: TGTGCCAGCAGCCCTTGGGGACAAAAAGAGACCCAGTACTTC. Residues: CASSPWGQKETQYF.

The CDR3 is CSVLPRTGGTDTQYF. CDR3 coding DNA: TGCAGCGTTCTACCCCGGACAGGGGGCACAGATACGCAGTATTTT. This rearrangement joins TRBV29-1 to TRBJ2-3, with 9 bases identical to TRBD1. CDR1 and CDR2 (germline): SQVTM, ANQGSEA. The trim removed 5 bases at V and 1 base at J, leaving 7 bases unmatched. The CDR3 is made up of 15 amino acids.